Listed below are T cell receptor beta chains from one sample, sequenced in a study of T cells in Graves' hyperthyroidism and ophthalmopathy. Each CDR3 protein gets one entry after TCRdb re-called the multiplex PCR reads with MiXCR. The table has about 58,000 distinct CDR3 sequences, around half seen once. Material: blood. The receptors derive from a woman aged 30 to 39 with Graves' ophthalmopathy. Each CDR3 is given with its conserved first and last residue. The D gene is left open where the match is weak. The size field is filled for only some rows; it gives once, few, many or a size class.

size,D,J,V,CDR3,DNA
few,NA,TRBJ2-2,TRBV10-1,CASSERAGGLFF,TGCGCCAGCAGTGAGCGGGCCGGGGGGCTGTTTTTT
many,NA,TRBJ1-1,TRBV28,CASSKSDGTEAFF,TGTGCCAGCAGTAAATCGGACGGGACTGAAGCTTTCTTT
NA,NA,TRBJ2-3,TRBV7-7,CARGTGVGASTDTQYF,TGTGCTAGAGGAACGGGAGTAGGGGCTAGCACAGATACGCAGTATTTT
many,NA,TRBJ2-2,TRBV7-9,CASSFQSVELFF,TGTGCCAGCAGCTTTCAGTCAGTAGAGCTGTTTTTT
medium-sized,TRBD2,TRBJ2-3,TRBV29-1,CSGRTSVYTDTQYF,TGCAGCGGCAGGACTAGCGTATACACAGATACGCAGTATTTT
many,TRBD1,TRBJ2-2,TRBV12-3/TRBV12-4,CASREDDRGLTGELFF,TGTGCCAGCAGGGAAGATGACAGGGGGCTCACCGGGGAGCTGTTTTTT
many,NA,TRBJ1-1,TRBV2,CASSTGWGRTEAFF,TGTGCCAGCAGTACAGGGTGGGGTAGGACTGAAGCTTTCTTT
medium-sized,TRBD1,TRBJ1-1,TRBV24-1,CATSETGRTEAFF,TGTGCCACCAGTGAGACAGGGAGGACTGAAGCTTTCTTT
many,TRBD1,TRBJ2-5,TRBV10-1,CASRGDRVFRETQYF,TGCGCCAGCAGAGGGGACAGGGTTTTTAGGGAGACCCAGTACTTC
once,NA,TRBJ2-3,TRBV5-1,CASNPTGGSVTQYF,TGCGCCAGCAATCCCACTGGGGGCTCAGTTACGCAGTATTTT